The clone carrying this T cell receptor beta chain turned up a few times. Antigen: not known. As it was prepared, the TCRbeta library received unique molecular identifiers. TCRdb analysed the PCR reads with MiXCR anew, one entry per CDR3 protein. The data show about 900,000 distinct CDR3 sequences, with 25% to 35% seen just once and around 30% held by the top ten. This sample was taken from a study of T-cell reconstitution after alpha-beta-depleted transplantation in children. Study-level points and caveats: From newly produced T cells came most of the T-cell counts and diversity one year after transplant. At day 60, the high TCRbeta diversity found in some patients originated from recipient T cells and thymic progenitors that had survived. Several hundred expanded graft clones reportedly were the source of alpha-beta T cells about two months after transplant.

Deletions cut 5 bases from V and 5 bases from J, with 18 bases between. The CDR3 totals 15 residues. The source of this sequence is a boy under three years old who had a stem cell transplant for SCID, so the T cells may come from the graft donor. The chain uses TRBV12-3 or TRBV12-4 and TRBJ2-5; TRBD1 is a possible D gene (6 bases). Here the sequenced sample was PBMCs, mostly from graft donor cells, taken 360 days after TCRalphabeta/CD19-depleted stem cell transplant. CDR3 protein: CASSPRTDDGETQYF. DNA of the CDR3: TGTGCCAGCAGTCCTCGGACAGATGATGGGGAGACCCAGTACTTC.